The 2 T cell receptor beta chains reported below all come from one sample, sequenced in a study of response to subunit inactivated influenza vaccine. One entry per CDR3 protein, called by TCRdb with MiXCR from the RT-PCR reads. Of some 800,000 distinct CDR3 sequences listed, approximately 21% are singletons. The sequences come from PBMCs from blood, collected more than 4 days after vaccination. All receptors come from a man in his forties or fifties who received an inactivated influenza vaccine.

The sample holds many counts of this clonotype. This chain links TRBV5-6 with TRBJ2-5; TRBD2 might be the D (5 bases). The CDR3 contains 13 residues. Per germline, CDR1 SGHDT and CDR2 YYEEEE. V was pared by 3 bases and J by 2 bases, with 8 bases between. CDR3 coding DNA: TGTGCCAGCAGCTCAGACTATCAAGAGACCCAGTACTTC. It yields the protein CASSSDYQETQYF.

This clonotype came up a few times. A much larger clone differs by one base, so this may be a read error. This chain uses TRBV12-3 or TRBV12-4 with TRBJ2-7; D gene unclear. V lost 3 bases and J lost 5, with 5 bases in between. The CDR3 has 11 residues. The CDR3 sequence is CASSFTDEQYF. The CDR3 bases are TGTGCCAGCAGTTTCACCGACGAGCAGTACTTC.